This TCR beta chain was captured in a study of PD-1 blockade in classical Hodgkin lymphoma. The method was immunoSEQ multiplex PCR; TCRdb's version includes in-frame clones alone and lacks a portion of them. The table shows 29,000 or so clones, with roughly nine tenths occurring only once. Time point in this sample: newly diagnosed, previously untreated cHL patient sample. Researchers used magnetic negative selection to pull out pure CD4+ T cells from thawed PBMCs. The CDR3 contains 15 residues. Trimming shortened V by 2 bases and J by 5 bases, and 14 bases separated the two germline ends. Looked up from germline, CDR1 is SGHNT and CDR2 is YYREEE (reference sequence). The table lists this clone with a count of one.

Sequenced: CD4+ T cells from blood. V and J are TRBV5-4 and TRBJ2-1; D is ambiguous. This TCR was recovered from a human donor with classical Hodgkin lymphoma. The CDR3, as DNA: TGTGCCAGCAGCTTACGCTCAGGACCTGACAATGAGCAGTTCTTC. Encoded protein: CASSLRSGPDNEQFF.